This entry describes one T cell receptor beta chain. Its antigen remains unidentified. This CDR3 spans 15 amino acids. The germline CDR1 and CDR2 sequences are SGHAT and FQDESV (reference sequence). With 7 bases clipped from V and 0 bases from J, the junction kept 9 bases outside the gene matches. Only in-frame clones appear in the TCRdb table, and some are missing; sequencing was by immunoSEQ multiplex PCR. The sample has some 110,000 clones, approximately 90% seen once. The data derive from a study of T cell responses to AZD1222 COVID-19 vaccine. The study's findings and limits: Spike-specific TCR breadth and depth rose after two AZD1222 doses.

The specimen was peripheral blood, collected on day 0 of AZD1222 vaccination. The receptor comes from an adult in good health. The chain has TRBV11-1 and TRBJ2-7, with 7 bases identical to TRBD2. CDR3 sequence reads: CASKSGLLASYEQYF. Written as DNA, the CDR3 is TGTGCCAGCAAATCGGGACTACTCGCCTCCTACGAGCAGTACTTC.